The 23 T cell receptor beta chains below were found in one sample sequenced in a study of Graves' ophthalmopathy and Graves' hyperthyroidism. Amplification targeted the TCR beta CDR3 regions, with RNA transcripts as the source material. RT-PCR was first run with HTBI primers, then multiplex PCR in a second round. One entry per CDR3 protein results from TCRdb running MiXCR on the multiplex PCR reads. The sample shows approximately 1.2 million distinct CDR3 sequences, 35% to 40% of them seen only once. Sequencing was done on a sample of peripheral blood or thyroid tissue (not recorded which). The receptor set was obtained from an adult man with Graves' hyperthyroidism.

V and J are TRBV5-8 and TRBJ1-1; D is unresolved. This CDR3 is 15 amino acids long. V was shortened by 3 bases and J by 1 base, with 13 bases between the two germline ends. CDR1 is SGHTS and CDR2 is YDEGEE in the germline V gene. The CDR3, as DNA: TGTGCCAGCAGCTCTGGGTGGCAGACGAACACTGAAGCTTTCTTT. Protein sequence: CASSSGWQTNTEAFF.

In regard to this clonotype: A read error is possible here, since a much larger clone lies one base away. V and J are TRBV12-3 or TRBV12-4 and TRBJ1-4; D is unclear. The ends were cut back, 3 bases at V and 8 bases at J, with 7 bases in the middle. This CDR3 has 12 amino acids. CDR3 sequence: CASSFREEKLFF. For the CDR3, the DNA is TGTGCCAGCAGTTTCCGGGAGGAAAAACTGTTTTTT.

This clonotype was detected ten times or more. This rearrangement joins TRBV5-6 to TRBJ1-1, with D maybe TRBD1 (6 bases). The ends were cut back, 2 bases at V and 0 bases at J, with 11 bases in the middle. Germline CDR1 reads SGHDT; CDR2 reads YYEEEE. This CDR3 contains 15 residues. The CDR3 nucleotides are TGTGCCAGCAGCTTTTGGACAGAGATGAACACTGAAGCTTTCTTT. Its protein product is CASSFWTEMNTEAFF.

The CDR3 loop is CASSSPGQGRTEAFF. The CDR3 DNA reads as TGTGCCAGCAGTTCACCGGGACAGGGTCGGACTGAAGCTTTCTTT. The chain carries TRBV12-3 or TRBV12-4 and TRBJ1-1, with 9 bases lining up with TRBD1. The CDR3 covers 15 residues. Trimming took 4 bases from V and 5 from J; bases not matched to a gene: 8.

There are a few counts of this clonotype. This chain uses TRBV14 with TRBJ2-3, with 14 nucleotides matching TRBD2. V dropped 4 bases and J dropped 7; count of bases not matched to a gene: 16. The CDR3 spans 19 residues. Germline assignment: CDR1 SGHDN and CDR2 FVKESK. CDR3 protein: CASSRRTSGRIGLGNTQYF. The CDR3 DNA follows: TGTGCCAGCAGCCGCCGGACTAGCGGGAGGATTGGGCTGGGTAATACGCAGTATTTT.

The chain couples TRBV29-1 to TRBJ2-7; D uncertain. The CDR3 is 8 amino acids. Looked up from germline, CDR1 is SQVTM and CDR2 is ANQGSEA. The CDR3 nucleotides are TGCAGCGTTGAAGATGCGGATGTC. The encoded protein is CSVEDADV.

This clonotype has at least ten counts. The chain's CDR3 is CASSGSTAEAFF. DNA for the CDR3: TGTGCCAGCAGCGGATCGACCGCCGAAGCTTTCTTT. The V gene is TRBV9, the J gene TRBJ1-1; no firm D call. The CDR3 sequence is 12 residues long. Germline V gene data show CDR1 as SGDLS and CDR2 as YYNGEE. V lost 3 bases to trimming and J lost 8 bases, with 11 bases between them. Looking up the rest from reference TRBV9 and TRBJ1-1 gives the full variable domain: DSGVTQTPKHLITATGQRVTLRCSPRSGDLSVYWYQQSLDQGLQFLIQYYNGEERAKGNILERFSAQQFPDLHSELNLSSLELGDSALYFCASSGSTAEAFFGQGTRLTVV.

This clonotype occurred a few times. This chain links TRBV15 with TRBJ1-2; a weak D match, TRBD1 (6 bases). Germline V gene sequence: CDR1 LNHNV, CDR2 YYDKDF (reference sequence). The CDR3 is 13 residues long. V shed 3 bases and J shed 7 bases, with 12 bases lying between them. DNA of the CDR3: TGTGCCACCAGCAGCGAGGGGGTGGCTGGCTACACCTTC. It translates to CATSSEGVAGYTF.

The chain is built from TRBV19 and TRBJ2-6; D ambiguous. V lost 5 bases, J lost 0 bases, and 11 bases lay in between. Germline CDR1 is LNHDA and CDR2 is SQIVND (reference sequence). The CDR3 contains 16 residues. The CDR3: CASSQLLSSGANVLTF. The CDR3 DNA sequence: TGTGCCAGTAGTCAGTTATTAAGCTCTGGGGCCAACGTCCTGACTTTC.

The sample holds many counts of this clonotype. CDR3 coding DNA: TGTGCCAGCAGTTTAAGATGGAGGGGAACTGAAGCTTTCTTT. Its translation is CASSLRWRGTEAFF. The genes are TRBV2 and TRBJ1-1, with D perhaps TRBD1 (5 bases). The CDR3 is 14 residues long. Germline V gene data show CDR1 as SNHLY and CDR2 as FYNNEI. V was trimmed by 5 bases and J by 5 bases, leaving 15 bases between them.

In its sample, this clonotype was seen a few times. This rearrangement joins TRBV20-1 to TRBJ1-2; D remains unclear. Trimming cost V 0 bases and J 6 bases, with 8 bases left between them. CDR1 is DFQATT and CDR2 is SNEGSKA in the germline V gene (reference sequence). The CDR3 loop spans 12 amino acids. The CDR3 bases are TGCAGTGCTAGAGATCTGGGTGATGGCTACACCTTC. Protein product: CSARDLGDGYTF.

Note on this clonotype: The junction departs from the called germline gene at one end, perhaps through a read error. This chain uses TRBV6-1 with TRBJ2-7; D gene uncertain. This CDR3 region has 10 residues. Germline V gives CDR1 MNHNS, CDR2 SASEGT. CDR3 region: CASSSPGWDF. The CDR3 bases are TGTGCCAGCAGTTCCCCCGGGTGGGACTTC.

This clonotype has just a few counts. The rearrangement joins TRBV9 to TRBJ2-2; D could derive from TRBD1 or TRBD2 (5 bases each). Trimming removed 5 bases at V and 5 bases at J, with 13 bases between. This CDR3 contains 14 residues. The germline CDR1 and CDR2 sequences are SGDLS and YYNGEE. CDR3 in amino acids: CASRTGTSTGELFF. In nucleotides, the CDR3 is TGTGCCAGCAGGACCGGGACGTCTACCGGGGAGCTGTTTTTT.

This rearrangement joins TRBV29-1 to TRBJ2-5; maybe TRBD2 (5 bases). Per germline, CDR1 SQVTM and CDR2 ANQGSEA. V was cut by 0 bases and J by 5 bases, with 13 bases left in between. The CDR3 has 14 residues. The CDR3 loop reads CSVEDPGESETQYF. As DNA, the CDR3 is TGCAGCGTTGAAGACCCTGGGGAGTCGGAGACCCAGTACTTC.

This clonotype showed up just once. The chain links TRBV29-1 to TRBJ2-7, with unresolved D. The CDR3 is 12 residues long. V was trimmed by 1 base and J by 3 bases, leaving 7 bases between them. Germline CDR1 is SQVTM and CDR2 is ANQGSEA. CDR3 region: CSVEGALYEQYF. Written as DNA, the CDR3 is TGCAGCGTTGAAGGAGCCCTCTACGAGCAGTACTTC.

This clonotype was counted a few times. The rearrangement links TRBV5-6 to TRBJ1-1; D uncertain. The CDR3 is made up of 13 amino acids. Germline lookup yields CDR1 SGHDT and CDR2 YYEEEE. Trimming took off 2 bases at V and 5 bases at J, with 10 bases between the two ends. The CDR3, as DNA: TGTGCCAGCAGCTTCGCCGAAGGTACTGAAGCTTTCTTT. Its protein is CASSFAEGTEAFF.

J is TRBJ2-7 and V is TRBV7-8; 7 bases map to TRBD1. Germline values: CDR1 SGHVS, CDR2 FQNEAQ. V shed 8 bases and J 3 bases; nucleotides not matched to a gene: 16. This CDR3 region has 16 residues. The CDR3 nucleotides read TGTGCCAGCTCCTCCAAAATAAAGACAGGGAACTACGAGCAGTACTTC. Amino acids: CASSSKIKTGNYEQYF. The variable domain in full, with the rest retrieved from reference TRBV7-8 and TRBJ2-7, is GAGVSQSPRYKVAKRGQDVALRCDPISGHVSLFWYQQALGQGPEFLTYFQNEAQLDKSGLPSDRFFAERPEGSVSTLKIQRTQQEDSAVYLCASSSKIKTGNYEQYFGPGTRLTVT.

A word on this clonotype: Sequence at one end of the junction differs from germline and may be a read error. The chain has TRBV10-2 and TRBJ2-7; 7 bases match TRBD1. Germline assignment: CDR1 WSHSY and CDR2 SAAADI. The CDR3 loop spans 17 amino acids. CDR3 in DNA: TGTGCCAGCAGTTACTCTTGGCTTAGGGGGCGCGGTTACGAGCAGTACTTC. Translating it yields CASSYSWLRGRGYEQYF.

This clonotype appeared many times. The V call is TRBV29-1, the J call TRBJ1-1; 7 bases are a match to TRBD1. The V gene end was trimmed by 3 bases and the J gene end by 7 bases; junction bases not matched to a gene: 14. Germline CDR1 SQVTM, CDR2 ANQGSEA. The CDR3 runs to 15 residues. CDR3 DNA sequence: TGCAGCGTTGAGCAAGGGGGCAGGGTCGATGGTGAAGCTTTCTTT. Translated, it gives CSVEQGGRVDGEAFF.

This clonotype occurred a few times. The chain joins TRBV5-1 to TRBJ2-2; 8 bases are a match to TRBD1. Germline-derived CDR1 and CDR2 are SGHRS and YFSETQ. The CDR3 is made up of 14 amino acids. J lost 4 bases, V lost 6 bases, and 5 bases had no gene match. The CDR3 region has the DNA TGCGCCAGCACTCGGACAGGGAGCACCGGGGAGCTGTTTTTT. Residues: CASTRTGSTGELFF.

CDR3 nucleotides: TGTGCCAGCAGAAAGGGGACTTATGAAGAGACCCAGTACTTC. The encoded protein is CASRKGTYEETQYF. The chain links TRBV10-3 to TRBJ2-5; possible D gene TRBD2, 6 bases. In germline, CDR1 is ENHRY, CDR2 SYGVKD. The CDR3 is 14 amino acids. Trimming pared 10 bases from V and 3 bases from J, leaving 18 bases between.

In its sample, this clonotype was seen a few times. One junction end does not reproduce the germline sequence, and a read error may be involved. The chain combines TRBV5-6 with TRBJ2-7; D is undetermined. This CDR3 is built from 13 residues. Germline CDR1 and CDR2: SGHDT and YYEEEE. CDR3 sequence: CASSFLSSSEQYF. The CDR3 region has the DNA TGTGCCAGCAGCTTCCTGTCTTCCTCCGAGCAGTACTTC.

This chain joins TRBV5-4 and TRBJ2-5; 8 bases are shared with TRBD2. With V trimmed by 4 bases and J by 1 base, 9 bases remained unmatched. There are 16 residues in the CDR3. Per the germline V gene, CDR1 is SGHNT and CDR2 is YYREEE (reference sequence). Here the CDR3 DNA reads TGTGCCAGCAGCCGAGACCTAGCGGGCTCCCAAGAGACCCAGTACTTC. This gives the protein CASSRDLAGSQETQYF.